This T cell receptor beta chain was obtained from a study of blood T cells in healthy people across ages. Through a sample-barcoded 5' primer and a J-beta primer mix, a second PCR was run for about 7 to 12 cycles. Each cDNA molecule was tagged by a template-switch adaptor that had 12 random nucleotides. TCRdb processed the 5' RACE reads anew with MiXCR; each CDR3 protein has one entry. The data hold around 1,500,000 distinct CDR3 sequences, with roughly 40% observed a single time. Whole-study results and caveats: Not knowing donor CMV status may have confounded expanded clonotype changes.

This clonotype was picked up a small number of times. Antigen specificity is unknown. Donors were systemically healthy Caucasian individuals from Russia aged roughly 6 to 95 years. CDR3 length equals 15 residues. Germline assignment: CDR1 SGHVS and CDR2 FNYEAQ. Trimming at V came to 0 bases and at J to 3 bases, leaving 5 bases not matched to a gene. This receptor was taken from a young woman in good health. The sample taken for sequencing was blood. The chain joins TRBV7-6 to TRBJ2-7, with TRBD1 matching over 7 bases. This CDR3 reads CASSLAEAGGYEQYF. CDR3 bases: TGTGCCAGCAGCTTAGCGGAGGCAGGGGGCTACGAGCAGTACTTC.